This TCR beta chain came from a study of blood T cells in healthy people across ages. Study background: About one barcoded beta molecule was captured per two T cells (by template switching).

The germline V gene has CDR1 SGHRS and CDR2 YFSETQ. V lost 1 base and J lost 4, with 14 bases in between. The CDR3 contains 15 residues. As for this clonotype: Its antigen is currently unknown.

Findings of the study overall: Investigators treated diversity estimates from one million T cells as underestimates. More naive CD4+ cells and higher diversity were found in long-lived than in aged donors.

Next came a second PCR, run for about 7 to 11 cycles, which used a sample-barcoded 5' primer along with a J-beta primer mix. TCRdb used MiXCR to reprocess the 5' RACE reads, holding one entry per CDR3 protein. The table lists approximately 600,000 distinct CDR3 sequences, 58% of them singletons. Sequencing input: blood. The source is a man in his 60s in good health. V usage is TRBV5-1 and J usage is TRBJ1-2; D unclear. CDR3 sequence: CASSLYGDPSYGYTF. The CDR3 coding sequence is TGCGCCAGCAGCTTGTACGGAGACCCCTCCTATGGCTACACCTTC.